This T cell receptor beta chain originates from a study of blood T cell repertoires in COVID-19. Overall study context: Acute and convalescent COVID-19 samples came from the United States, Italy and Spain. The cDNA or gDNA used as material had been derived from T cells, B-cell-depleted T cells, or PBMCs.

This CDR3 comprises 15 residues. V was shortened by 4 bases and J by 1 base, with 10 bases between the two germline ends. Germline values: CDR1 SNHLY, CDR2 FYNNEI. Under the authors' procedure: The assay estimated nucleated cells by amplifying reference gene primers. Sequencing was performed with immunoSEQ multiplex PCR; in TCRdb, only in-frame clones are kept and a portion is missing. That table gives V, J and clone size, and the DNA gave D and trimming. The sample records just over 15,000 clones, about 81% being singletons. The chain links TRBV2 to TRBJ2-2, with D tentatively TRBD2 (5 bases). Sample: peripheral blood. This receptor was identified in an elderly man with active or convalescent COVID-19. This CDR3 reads CASSATRENTGELFF. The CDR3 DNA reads TGTGCCAGCAGTGCCACACGGGAGAACACCGGGGAGCTGTTTTTT. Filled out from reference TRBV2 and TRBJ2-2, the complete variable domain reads EPEVTQTPSHQVTQMGQEVILRCVPISNHLYFYWYRQILGQKVEFLVSFYNNEISEKSEIFDDQFSVERPDGSNFTLKIRSTKLEDSAMYFCASSATRENTGELFFGEGSRLTVL.